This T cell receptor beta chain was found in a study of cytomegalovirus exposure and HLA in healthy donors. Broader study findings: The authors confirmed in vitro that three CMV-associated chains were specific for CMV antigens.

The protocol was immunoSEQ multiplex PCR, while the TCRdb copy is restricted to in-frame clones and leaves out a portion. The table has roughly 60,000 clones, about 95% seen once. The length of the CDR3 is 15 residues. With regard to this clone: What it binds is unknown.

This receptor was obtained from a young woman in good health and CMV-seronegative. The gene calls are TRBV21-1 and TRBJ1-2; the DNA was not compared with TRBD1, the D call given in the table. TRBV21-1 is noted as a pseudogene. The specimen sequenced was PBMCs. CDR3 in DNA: TGTGCCAGCAGCGCCCGGACAGGGGGCAAGGATGGCTACACCTTC. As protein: CASSARTGGKDGYTF.